Listed here is a single T cell receptor (beta chain). Its specificity is unknown. Produced via immunoSEQ multiplex PCR; TCRdb's table is partial and in-frame only. The table has about 85,000 clones, about nine tenths seen once; the top ten hold around 3%. These data originate in a study of T cell responses to AZD1222 COVID-19 vaccine. General study points: White British donors predominated, females outnumbered males, and clonal diversity was possibly underestimated. Spike-specific TCR breadth and depth rose after two AZD1222 doses.

The length of the CDR3 is 15 residues. Trimming cost V 0 bases and J 5 bases, with 14 bases left between them. Germline assignment: CDR1 MNHEY and CDR2 SVGAGI. This chain uses TRBV6-5 with TRBJ2-7; D unclear. This clonotype was sampled from an adult in good health. Sequencing used peripheral blood, obtained on day 0 of AZD1222 vaccination. CDR3 residues: CASSYSRTFTHEQYF. In nucleotides, the CDR3 is TGTGCCAGCAGTTACTCACGAACCTTTACTCACGAGCAGTACTTC.